This section outlines one T cell receptor (beta chain) sequence together with its context. Its antigen is currently unknown. A template switching step contributed a universal primer site, while unique molecular identifiers were present in the cDNA. MiXCR, run by TCRdb on the 5' RACE reads, gives a single entry per CDR3 protein. The sample includes about 300,000 distinct CDR3 sequences, 9% to 15% of them seen just once. Per germline, CDR1 SQVTM and CDR2 ANQGSEA. V shed 5 bases and J 2 bases; nucleotides not matched to a gene: 6. The CDR3 is 13 residues long. The record originates from a study of identical twins. Findings of the study overall: When twins shared out-of-frame alpha sequences, those sequences had excess low generation probability. Twin pairs had excess sharing that was weaker in beta out-of-frame sequences. Models predicted less out-of-frame TCR alpha sharing in monozygotic twins than was found.

These records were also assigned to another study, of yellow fever vaccine responses in identical twins.

Sequences were obtained from CD8+ T cells sorted from blood. The chain combines TRBV29-1 with TRBJ2-7; 7 bases are shared with TRBD1. The receptor was derived from a woman aged 18 to 35 in good health. The CDR3 DNA sequence: TGCAGCGTTTACAGGGGCTCTACCTACGAGCAGTACTTC. Residues: CSVYRGSTYEQYF.